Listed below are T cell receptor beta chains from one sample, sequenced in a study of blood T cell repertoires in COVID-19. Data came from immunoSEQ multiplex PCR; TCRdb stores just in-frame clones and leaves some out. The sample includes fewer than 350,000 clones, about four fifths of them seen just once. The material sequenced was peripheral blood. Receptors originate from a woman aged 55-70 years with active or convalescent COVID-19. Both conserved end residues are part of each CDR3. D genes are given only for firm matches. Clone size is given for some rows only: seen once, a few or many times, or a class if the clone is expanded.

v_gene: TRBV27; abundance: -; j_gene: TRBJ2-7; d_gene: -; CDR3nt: TGTGCCAGCAGTTTGGCGGGGTTTCCCTTCTACGAGCAGTACTTC; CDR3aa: CASSLAGFPFYEQYF
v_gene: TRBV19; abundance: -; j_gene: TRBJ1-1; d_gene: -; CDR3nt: TGTGCCAGTAGTTCCCCCTACACAGGGAGCACTGAAGCTTTCTTT; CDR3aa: CASSSPYTGSTEAFF
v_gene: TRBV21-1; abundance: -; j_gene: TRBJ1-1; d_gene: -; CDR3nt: TGTGCCAGCAGCAAACCAAGTGTCGGAGACACTGAAGCTTTCTTT; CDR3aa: CASSKPSVGDTEAFF
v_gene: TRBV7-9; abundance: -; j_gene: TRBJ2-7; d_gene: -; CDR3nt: TGTGCCAGCAGCTCGTTTCAGAACACAGGGAAACCCTACGAGCAGTACTTC; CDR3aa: CASSSFQNTGKPYEQYF
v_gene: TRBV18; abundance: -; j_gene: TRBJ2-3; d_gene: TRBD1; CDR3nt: TGTGCCAGCTCAGCGGTCTGGGACAGGGTCGCAGATACGCAGTATTTT; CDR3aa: CASSAVWDRVADTQYF
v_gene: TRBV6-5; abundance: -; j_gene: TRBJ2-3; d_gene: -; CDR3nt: TGTGCCAGCCGGACTAGCACAGATACGCAGTATTTT; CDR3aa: CASRTSTDTQYF
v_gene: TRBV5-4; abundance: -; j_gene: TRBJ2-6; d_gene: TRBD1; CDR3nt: TGTGCCAGCAGCCGACAGGGGGCGGGGACTGGGGCCAACGTCCTGACTTTC; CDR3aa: CASSRQGAGTGANVLTF
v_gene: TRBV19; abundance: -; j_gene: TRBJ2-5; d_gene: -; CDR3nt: TGTGCCAGTAGTCTTTCGCGCACTTCGGAGACCCAGTACTTC; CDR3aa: CASSLSRTSETQYF
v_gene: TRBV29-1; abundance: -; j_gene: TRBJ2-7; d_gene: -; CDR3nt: TGCAGCGTTGAAGACAGGGGCTTTCCCGACGAGCAGTACTTC; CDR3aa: CSVEDRGFPDEQYF
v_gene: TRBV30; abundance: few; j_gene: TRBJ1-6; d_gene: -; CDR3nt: TGTGCCTGGAGTGAGGGGATGTCCCCCCTCCACTTT; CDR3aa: CAWSEGMSPLHF
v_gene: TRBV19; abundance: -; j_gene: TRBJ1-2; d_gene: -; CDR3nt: TGTGCCAGTACCTCCGACAGGTTCTATGGCTACACCTTC; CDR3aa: CASTSDRFYGYTF
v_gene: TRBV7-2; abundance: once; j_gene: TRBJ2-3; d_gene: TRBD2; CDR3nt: TGTGCCAGCACCCTTAGCGGGGGGGCCAACGCAGATACGCAGTATTTT; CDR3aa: CASTLSGGANADTQYF
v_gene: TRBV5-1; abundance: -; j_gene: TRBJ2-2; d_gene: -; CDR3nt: TGCGCCAGCGGTGGTAGCGGCTGGAACACCGGGGAGCTGTTTTTT; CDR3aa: CASGGSGWNTGELFF
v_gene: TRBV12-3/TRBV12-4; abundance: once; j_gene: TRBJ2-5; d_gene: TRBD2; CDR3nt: TGTGCCAGCAGACCCGGGACCGCGGGGGCCCAGTACTTC; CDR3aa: CASRPGTAGAQYF
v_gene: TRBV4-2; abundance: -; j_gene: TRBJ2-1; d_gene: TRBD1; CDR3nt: TGTGCCAGCAGCGCCTCAGGGGGTGATTATGAGCAGTTCTTC; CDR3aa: CASSASGGDYEQFF
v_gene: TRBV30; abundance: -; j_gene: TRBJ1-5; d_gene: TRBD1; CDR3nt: TGTGCCTGGAGTGTACAGGGGGGGAGCAATCAGCCCCAGCATTTT; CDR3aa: CAWSVQGGSNQPQHF
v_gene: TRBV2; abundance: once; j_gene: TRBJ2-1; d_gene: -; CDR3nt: TGTGCCAGCAGTGCCGATCAGGGGCCGGGCAATGAGCAGTTCTTC; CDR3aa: CASSADQGPGNEQFF
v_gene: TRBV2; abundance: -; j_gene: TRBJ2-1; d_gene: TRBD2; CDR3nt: TGTGCCAGCAGTGAGGGACTAGCGGGGGGGAACTGGTACAATGAGCAGTTCTTC; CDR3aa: CASSEGLAGGNWYNEQFF
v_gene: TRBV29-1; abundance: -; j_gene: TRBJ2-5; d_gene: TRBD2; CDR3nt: TGCAGCGTTGATGTCGGGGGGGGGACCCAGTACTTC; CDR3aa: CSVDVGGGTQYF
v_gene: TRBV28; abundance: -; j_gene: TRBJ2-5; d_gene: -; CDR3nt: TGTGCCAGCAGTTTTAGTCAGGGTTGGGAAGAGACCCAGTACTTC; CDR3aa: CASSFSQGWEETQYF
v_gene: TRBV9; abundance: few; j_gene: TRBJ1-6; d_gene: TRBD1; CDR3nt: TGTGCCAGCAGCCCCGCCAGGACAGGGGATTCACCCCTCCACTTT; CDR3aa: CASSPARTGDSPLHF
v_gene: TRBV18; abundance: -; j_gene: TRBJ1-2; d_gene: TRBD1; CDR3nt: TGTGCCAGCTCACGACAGGGGGCAGAAGATGGCTACACCTTC; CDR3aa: CASSRQGAEDGYTF
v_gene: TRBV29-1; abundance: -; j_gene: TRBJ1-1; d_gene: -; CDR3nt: TGCAGTGCTGGGGCTTTTGAAGCTTTCTTT; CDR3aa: CSAGAFEAFF
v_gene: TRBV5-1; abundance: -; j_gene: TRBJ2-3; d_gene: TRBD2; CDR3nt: TGCGCCAGCAGCCCAGGGACTAGCGGGGCAACCGGCGCATTT; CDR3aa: CASSPGTSGATGAF
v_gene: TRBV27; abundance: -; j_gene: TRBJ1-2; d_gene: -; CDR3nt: TGTGCCAGCAGTTTGGATCGGGGGGTGACCTATGGCTACACCTTC; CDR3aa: CASSLDRGVTYGYTF
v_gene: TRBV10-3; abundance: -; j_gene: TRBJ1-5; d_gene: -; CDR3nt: TGTGCCATCAGTGCCGGGGGAGGGGGCAATCAGCCCCAGCATTTT; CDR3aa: CAISAGGGGNQPQHF
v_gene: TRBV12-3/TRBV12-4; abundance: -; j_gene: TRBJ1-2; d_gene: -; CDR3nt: TGTGCCAGCAGTTTAGACGGGTATGGCTACACCTTC; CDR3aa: CASSLDGYGYTF